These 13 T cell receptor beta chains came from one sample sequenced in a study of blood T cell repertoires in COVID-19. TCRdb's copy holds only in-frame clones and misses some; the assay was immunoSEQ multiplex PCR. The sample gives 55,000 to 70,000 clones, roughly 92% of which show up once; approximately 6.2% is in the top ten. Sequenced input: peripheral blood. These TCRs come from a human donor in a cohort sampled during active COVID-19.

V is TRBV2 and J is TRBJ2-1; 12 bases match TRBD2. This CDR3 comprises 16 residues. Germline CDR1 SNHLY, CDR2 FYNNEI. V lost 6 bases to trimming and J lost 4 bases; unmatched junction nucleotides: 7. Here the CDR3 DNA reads TGTGCCAGCAGAGCCGTCCTAGCGGGGGGGTACAATGAGCAGTTCTTC. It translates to CASRAVLAGGYNEQFF.

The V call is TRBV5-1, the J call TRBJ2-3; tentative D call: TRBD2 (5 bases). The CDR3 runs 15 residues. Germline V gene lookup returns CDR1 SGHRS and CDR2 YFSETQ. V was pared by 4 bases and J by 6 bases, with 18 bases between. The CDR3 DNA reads TGCGCCAGCAGCCCCCCGGTCCCGGGAATGGATACGCAGTATTTT. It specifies CASSPPVPGMDTQYF.

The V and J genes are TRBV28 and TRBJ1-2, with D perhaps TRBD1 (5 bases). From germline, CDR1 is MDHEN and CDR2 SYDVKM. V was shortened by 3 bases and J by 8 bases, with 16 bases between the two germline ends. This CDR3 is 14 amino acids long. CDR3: CASSFQGGVWGYTF. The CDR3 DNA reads TGTGCCAGCAGTTTTCAGGGCGGGGTTTGGGGCTACACCTTC.

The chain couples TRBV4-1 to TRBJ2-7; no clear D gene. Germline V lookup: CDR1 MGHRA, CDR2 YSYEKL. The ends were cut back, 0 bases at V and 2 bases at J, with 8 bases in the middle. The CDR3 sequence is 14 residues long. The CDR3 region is CASSQDEAAYEQYF. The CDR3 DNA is TGCGCCAGCAGCCAAGACGAGGCTGCCTACGAGCAGTACTTC.

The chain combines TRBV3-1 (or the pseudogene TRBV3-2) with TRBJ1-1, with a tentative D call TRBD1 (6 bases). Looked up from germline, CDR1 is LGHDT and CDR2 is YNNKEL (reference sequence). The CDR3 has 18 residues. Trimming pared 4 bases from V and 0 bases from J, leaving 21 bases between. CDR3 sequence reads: CASSPQGLEGPLNTEAFF. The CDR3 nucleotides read TGTGCCAGCAGCCCACAGGGTTTAGAGGGGCCATTGAACACTGAAGCTTTCTTT.

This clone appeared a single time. The CDR3 spells CASSSQAGGLGGEQFF. In DNA, the CDR3 is TGTGCCAGCAGCTCCCAAGCGGGAGGACTTGGGGGTGAGCAGTTCTTC. The chain recombines TRBV7-9 with TRBJ2-1; 9 positions agree with TRBD2. Per germline, CDR1 SEHNR and CDR2 FQNEAQ (reference sequence). The CDR3 extends over 16 amino acids. The V segment lost 4 bases and the J segment 9 bases; nucleotides outside the gene matches: 13.

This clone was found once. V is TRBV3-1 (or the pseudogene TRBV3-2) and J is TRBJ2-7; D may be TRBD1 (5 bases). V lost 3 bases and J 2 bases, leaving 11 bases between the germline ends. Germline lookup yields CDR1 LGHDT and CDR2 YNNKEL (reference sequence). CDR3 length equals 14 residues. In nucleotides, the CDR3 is TGTGCCAGCAGCCATGGGGCTGAAACCTACGAGCAGTACTTC. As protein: CASSHGAETYEQYF.

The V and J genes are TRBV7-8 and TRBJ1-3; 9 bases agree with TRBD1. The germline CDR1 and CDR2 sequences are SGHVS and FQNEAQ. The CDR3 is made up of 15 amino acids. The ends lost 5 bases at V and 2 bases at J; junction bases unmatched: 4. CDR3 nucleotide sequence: TGTGCCAGCAGCGACCGGACAGGGGCTGGAAACACCATATATTTT. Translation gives CASSDRTGAGNTIYF.

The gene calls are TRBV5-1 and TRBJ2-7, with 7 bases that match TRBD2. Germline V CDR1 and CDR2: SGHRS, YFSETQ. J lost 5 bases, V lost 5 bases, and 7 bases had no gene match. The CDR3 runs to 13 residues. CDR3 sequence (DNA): TGCGCCAGCAGGAGAGGGCGGGAGAACGAGCAGTACTTC. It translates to CASRRGRENEQYF.

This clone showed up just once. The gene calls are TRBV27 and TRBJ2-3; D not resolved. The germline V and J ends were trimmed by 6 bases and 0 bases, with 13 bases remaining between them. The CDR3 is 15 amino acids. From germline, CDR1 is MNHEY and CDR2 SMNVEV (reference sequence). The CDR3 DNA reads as TGTGCCAGCAGATCCGGAGCTACTAGCACAGATACGCAGTATTTT. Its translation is CASRSGATSTDTQYF.

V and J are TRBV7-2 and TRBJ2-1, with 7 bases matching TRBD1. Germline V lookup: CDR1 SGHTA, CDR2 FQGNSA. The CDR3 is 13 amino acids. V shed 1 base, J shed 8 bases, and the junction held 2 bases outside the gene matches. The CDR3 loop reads CASSLGRGHEQFF. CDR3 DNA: TGTGCCAGCAGCTTAGGTAGGGGGCATGAGCAGTTCTTC.

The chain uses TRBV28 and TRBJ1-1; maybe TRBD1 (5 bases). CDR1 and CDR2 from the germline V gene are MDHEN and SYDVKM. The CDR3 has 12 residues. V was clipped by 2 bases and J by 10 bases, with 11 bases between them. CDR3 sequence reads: CASSLNRPGAFF. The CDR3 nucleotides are TGTGCCAGCAGTTTAAACAGGCCTGGAGCTTTCTTT.

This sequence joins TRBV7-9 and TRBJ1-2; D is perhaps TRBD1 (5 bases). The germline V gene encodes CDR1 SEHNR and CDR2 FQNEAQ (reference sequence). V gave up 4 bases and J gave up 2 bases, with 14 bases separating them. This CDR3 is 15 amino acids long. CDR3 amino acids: CASSYTPGGNYGYTF. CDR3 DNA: TGTGCCAGCAGCTATACCCCGGGGGGGAACTATGGCTACACCTTC.